Given below is one T cell receptor beta chain in context. This sample is drawn from a study of T cell changes during pregnancy in multiple sclerosis. The repertoire was sequenced with immunoSEQ multiplex PCR; TCRdb's copy has only in-frame clones and lacks some. The table has tens of thousands of clones, 85% to 95% seen once; the top ten hold roughly 6.1%. This CDR3 comprises 14 residues. The germline V gene encodes CDR1 SGHDN and CDR2 FVKESK. Trimming removed 0 bases from V and 3 bases from J, with 8 bases in between. The TCR comes from a female donor with multiple sclerosis, enrolled in a pregnancy study. The sample was CD8+ T cells from peripheral blood mononuclear cells, taken in the third trimester of pregnancy. The rearrangement uses TRBV14 and TRBJ1-2; D gene unclear. CDR3 sequence: CASSQEGGYYGYTF. The DNA of the CDR3 is TGTGCCAGCAGCCAAGAGGGAGGATACTATGGCTACACCTTC.